The TCR beta chain described here comes from a study of T cell responses to AZD1222 COVID-19 vaccine. On the study more broadly: Doses given second, at about 4 or about 12 weeks, were pooled.

Germline CDR1 MNHEY, CDR2 SMNVEV (reference sequence). The V end lost 2 bases, the J end lost 3 bases, and 13 bases lay between the germline ends. This CDR3 has 15 residues. General study findings and limits: Sampling captured repertoires only after the peak T cell response. Two doses of AZD1222 preceded a rise in Spike-specific TCR breadth and depth.

Here immunoSEQ multiplex PCR was the method, and the copy in TCRdb shows in-frame clones only, minus some. Seen here are roughly 120,000 clones, around 92% observed once, and the top ten hold around 15%. In the case of this clone: Its cognate antigen is unknown.

The receptor's source is an adult in good health. V is TRBV27 and J is TRBJ1-2; D remains ambiguous. The material sequenced was peripheral blood, taken on day 0 of AZD1222 vaccination. CDR3: CASSLAPPGYYGYTF. The CDR3 coding sequence is TGTGCCAGCAGTTTAGCTCCTCCGGGCTACTATGGCTACACCTTC.